A single sample gave rise to the 5 T cell receptor beta chains below, sequenced in a study of tumor-infiltrating lymphocytes in primary liver carcinoma. The template, around 520 ng total RNA, yielded TCR beta cDNA made with a constant-region primer. Employing slightly modified ARM-PCR, three nested multiplex PCR rounds were run, and these gave rise to the TCR beta libraries. The study ran its first two PCR rounds for roughly 10 cycles each, using TRBV1-TRBV30 forward primers and a C-beta reverse primer. TCRdb itself ran the multiplex PCR reads through MiXCR, one entry per CDR3 protein. The top ten hold over 15% of the sample, which has about 310,000 distinct CDR3 sequences, more than 55% seen once. Researchers drew blood RNA from unsorted whole blood and extracted germline DNA as well. The sequencing sample was made of peripheral blood. Receptors were obtained from a woman younger than 45 with primary liver carcinoma and hepatitis B virus infection.

Concerning this clonotype itself: A read error may produce the germline difference seen at one junction end. The chain uses TRBV5-1 and TRBJ2-7; 13 bases are shared with TRBD2. This CDR3 is 15 amino acids long. From germline, CDR1 is SGHRS and CDR2 YFSETQ. CDR3 nucleotides: TGCGCCAGCAGCTGGGGACTAGCGGGAAACAACGAACAGTACTTC. Its translation is CASSWGLAGNNEQYF. The whole variable domain, remainder taken from reference TRBV5-1 and TRBJ2-7, is KAGVTQTPRYLIKTRGQQVTLSCSPISGHRSVSWYQQTPGQGLQFLFEYFSETQRNKGNFPGRFSGRQFSNSRSEMNVSTLELGDSALYLCASSWGLAGNNEQYFGPGTRLTVT.

This clonotype occurred many times. V gene TRBV29-1 combines with J gene TRBJ2-3; 7 bases map to TRBD1. The germline gives CDR1 SQVTM, CDR2 ANQGSEA. This CDR3 spans 16 amino acids. Losses at the gene ends were 2 bases for V and 1 base for J; bases not matched to a gene: 9. The CDR3 is CSVEPGQATGTDTQYF. For the CDR3, the DNA is TGCAGCGTTGAACCCGGACAGGCGACTGGCACAGATACGCAGTATTTT.

At least ten counts were recorded for this clonotype. V and J are TRBV11-3 and TRBJ2-1; D gene uncertain. The germline gives CDR1 SGHNT, CDR2 YENEEA. This CDR3 has 13 amino acids. The V end lost 4 bases, the J end lost 5 bases, and 9 bases lay between the germline ends. DNA of the CDR3: TGTGCCAGCAGCTCCGGCGGCCACAATGAGCAGTTCTTC. Protein sequence: CASSSGGHNEQFF. Using reference TRBV11-3 and TRBJ2-1 for the parts outside the CDR3, the full variable domain is EAGVVQSPRYKIIEKKQPVAFWCNPISGHNTLYWYLQNLGQGPELLIRYENEEAVDDSQLPKDRFSAERLKGVDSTLKIQPAELGDSAVYLCASSSGGHNEQFFGPGTRLTVL.

This clonotype showed up just once. The junction departs from the called germline gene at one end, perhaps through a read error. The rearrangement uses TRBV12-3 or TRBV12-4 and TRBJ2-1, with 9 bases lining up with TRBD2. This CDR3 region has 14 residues. DNA of the CDR3: TGTGCCGGCAGTTTAGGCGGGAGGGGTAATGAGCAGTTCTTC. Translation gives CAGSLGGRGNEQFF.

This clonotype was recorded once. This is likely a read error, given that the CDR3 carries no conserved phenylalanine or tryptophan at its end. This chain links TRBV11-3 with TRBJ1-2; a weak D match, TRBD1 (5 bases). The CDR3 consists of 13 residues. Germline CDR1 and CDR2: SGHNT and YENEEA. Written as DNA, the CDR3 is TGCGCCAGCAACTTATCAGGGTACTATGGCTACACCATC. It is translated as CASNLSGYYGYTI.